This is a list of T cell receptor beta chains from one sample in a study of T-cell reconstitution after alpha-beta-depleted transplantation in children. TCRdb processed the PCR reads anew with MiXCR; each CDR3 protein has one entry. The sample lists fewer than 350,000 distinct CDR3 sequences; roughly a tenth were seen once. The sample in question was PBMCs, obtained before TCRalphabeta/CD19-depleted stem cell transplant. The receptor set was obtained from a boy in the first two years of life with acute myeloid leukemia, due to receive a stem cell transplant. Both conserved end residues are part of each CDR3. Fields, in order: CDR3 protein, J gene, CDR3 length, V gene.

CATSRNYLGSGANVLTF TRBJ2-6 17 TRBV15
CASSPTLAGGPLYNEQFF TRBJ2-1 18 TRBV7-2
CASRNPGRRYEQYF TRBJ2-7 14 TRBV6-1
CASSSEWTGRVYEQYF TRBJ2-7 16 TRBV7-8
CASSTSGTVLHNEQFF TRBJ2-1 16 TRBV5-6
CAISEAVQGQPQHF TRBJ1-5 14 TRBV10-3
CASSLWGGDNEQFF TRBJ2-1 14 TRBV28
CSARDQGGYSNQPQHF TRBJ1-5 16 TRBV20-1
CASSYRGAEAFF TRBJ1-1 12 TRBV7-8
CSARPGLEQFF TRBJ2-1 11 TRBV20-1
CASSGLGNTEAFF TRBJ1-1 13 TRBV5-1
CASSPGAGARGYTF TRBJ1-2 14 TRBV6-1
CASSLKRFSGRATDTQYF TRBJ2-3 18 TRBV7-8
CASSTGLSTEAFF TRBJ1-1 13 TRBV6-5
CSATLTSGQETQYF TRBJ2-5 14 TRBV20-1
CASSTPGTSGPTGELFF TRBJ2-2 17 TRBV7-6
CASKSGTGPYEQYF TRBJ2-7 14 TRBV2
CAISPWDLGGETQYF TRBJ2-5 15 TRBV4-2
CASSSRLAGNNEQFF TRBJ2-1 15 TRBV7-9
CATSDFGGTGIPNRNEQFF TRBJ2-1 19 TRBV24-1
CASSPGLAFNEQFF TRBJ2-1 14 TRBV7-9
CSARKGLAAYNEQFF TRBJ2-1 15 TRBV20-1
CASSFLAGATDTQYF TRBJ2-3 15 TRBV28
CASREISLQETQYF TRBJ2-5 14 TRBV7-2
CASSLESPGELFF TRBJ2-2 13 TRBV7-9
CASRGLGGGVVGELFF TRBJ2-2 16 TRBV4-2
CASSLAGRHNEQFF TRBJ2-1 14 TRBV6-5
CASSFYPQDNEQFF TRBJ2-1 14 TRBV7-9
CAREGARHEQFF TRBJ2-1 12 TRBV6-2/TRBV6-3
CASSPPLPQRNQPQHF TRBJ1-5 16 TRBV28
CASSLGQGVEAFF TRBJ1-1 13 TRBV5-1
CASSLGTAYTDTQYF TRBJ2-3 15 TRBV6-1
CSALEAYSNQPQHF TRBJ1-5 14 TRBV20-1
CASSPGTEPLQETQYF TRBJ2-5 16 TRBV5-1
CASSYSMVAAGANVLTF TRBJ2-6 17 TRBV11-1
CASSLGDSWQTGELFF TRBJ2-2 16 TRBV5-1
CASSQSWETQYF TRBJ2-5 12 TRBV23-1
CASSKLAGGPGNEQFF TRBJ2-1 16 TRBV12-3/TRBV12-4
CASSPLEGHFTDTQYF TRBJ2-3 16 TRBV18
CASTPSEGRSYEQYF TRBJ2-7 15 TRBV7-2